The 5 T cell receptor beta chains presented below share a single source sample, sequenced in a study of cytomegalovirus exposure and HLA in healthy donors. Measured with immunoSEQ multiplex PCR; TCRdb has only the in-frame clones, and not every one. This sample carries under 250,000 clones, around 87% of them seen once, and the ten largest clones take more than 1.5%. The sequenced sample consisted of PBMCs. These receptors were taken from a woman under 30 in good health and CMV-seropositive.

This clone came up once. Here the CDR3 DNA reads TGTGCCAGCTCACCGAGGATAGGGGACACTCCCTCTCGTAGCTCTGGGGCCAACGTCCTGACTTTC. Its protein product is CASSPRIGDTPSRSSGANVLTF. The rearrangement uses TRBV18 and TRBJ2-6, with D perhaps TRBD1 (6 bases). Germline lookup yields CDR1 KGHSH and CDR2 LQKENI. The CDR3 is 22 residues long. Trimming took 3 bases from V and 0 from J, leaving 27 bases between them.

The rearrangement uses TRBV9 and TRBJ2-3; 8 bases are a match to TRBD1. With V trimmed by 4 bases and J by 5 bases, 6 bases remained unmatched. The CDR3 has 14 amino acids. In germline, CDR1 is SGDLS, CDR2 YYNGEE. CDR3 in amino acids: CASSPRGLRDTQYF. DNA for the CDR3: TGTGCCAGCAGCCCCAGGGGGCTCAGAGATACGCAGTATTTT.

This clone was picked up one time. V is TRBV29-1 and J is TRBJ2-2, with D perhaps matching TRBD1 (6 bases). Germline values: CDR1 SQVTM, CDR2 ANQGSEA. V lost 6 bases to trimming and J lost 5 bases, with 13 bases between them. The CDR3 contains 13 residues. This CDR3 is CSVRHGQTGELFF. As DNA, the CDR3 is TGCAGCGTCCGGCATGGACAGACCGGGGAGCTGTTTTTT.

The V gene is TRBV27, the J gene TRBJ1-1, with D perhaps TRBD1 (5 bases). This CDR3 region has 16 residues. V was pared by 3 bases and J by 4 bases, with 18 bases between. The germline V gene encodes CDR1 MNHEY and CDR2 SMNVEV (reference sequence). In DNA, the CDR3 is TGTGCCAGCAGTTTTGTCGGGGGAGGGTTCGGCACTGAAGCTTTCTTT. This gives the protein CASSFVGGGFGTEAFF.

The gene calls are TRBV5-1 and TRBJ2-1; 7 positions match TRBD1. Germline trimming cut 4 bases from V and 8 bases from J; bases unmatched to any gene: 12. Germline V gene sequence: CDR1 SGHRS, CDR2 YFSETQ. CDR3 length: 15 residues. The CDR3 coding sequence is TGCGCCAGCAGCCCCGGCAGGGGGAAGATTGATGAGCAGTTCTTC. Translation gives CASSPGRGKIDEQFF.